The 28 T cell receptor beta chains below all came from one sample that was sequenced in a study of brain T cells in children with intractable seizures. Sequencing was performed with immunoSEQ multiplex PCR; in TCRdb, only in-frame clones are kept and a portion is missing. The sample includes approximately 77,000 clones, roughly 91% of them seen just once. The sequencing used peripheral blood, collected at surgery. These receptors were collected from a boy under two years old with tuberous sclerosis and intractable seizures.

The chain links TRBV11-2 to TRBJ2-2; TRBD2 matches 9 bases. The ends lost 2 bases at V and 6 bases at J; junction bases unmatched: 7. CDR3 length: 16 residues. Germline V gives CDR1 SGHAT, CDR2 FQNNGV. CDR3 sequence: CASSLRAGGVSGELFF. CDR3 coding DNA: TGTGCCAGCAGCTTAAGAGCGGGGGGTGTATCCGGGGAGCTGTTTTTT.

Only one count was recorded for this clone. The chain uses TRBV4-1 and TRBJ2-3, with TRBD2 identical over 12 bases. This CDR3 region has 16 residues. In germline, CDR1 is MGHRA, CDR2 YSYEKL. V trimming: 4 bases; J trimming: 4 bases; junction bases outside the gene matches: 6. In DNA form, the CDR3 reads TGCGCCAGCAGCCTCACCGGACTAGCGGGACCAGATACGCAGTATTTT. Residues: CASSLTGLAGPDTQYF.

The chain uses TRBV4-1 and TRBJ2-1; 10 bases are a match to TRBD2. CDR1 MGHRA and CDR2 YSYEKL come from the germline V gene. The V segment lost 2 bases and the J segment 7 bases; nucleotides outside the gene matches: 5. This CDR3 is 15 amino acids long. This chain's CDR3 is CASSQTPTSGNEQFF. Written as DNA, the CDR3 is TGCGCCAGCAGCCAAACTCCGACTAGCGGGAATGAGCAGTTCTTC.

This clone was observed a single time. The chain employs TRBV5-5 and TRBJ1-4, with a possible D match to TRBD1 (5 bases). Per the germline V gene, CDR1 is SGHKS and CDR2 is YYEKEE (reference sequence). The CDR3 consists of 16 residues. V shed 0 bases and J shed 8 bases, with 17 bases lying between them. CDR3 amino acids: CASSLGSGTREEKLFF. The DNA of the CDR3 is TGTGCCAGCAGCTTGGGGAGTGGGACTAGAGAGGAAAAACTGTTTTTT.

This sequence joins TRBV24-1 and TRBJ1-2; D is perhaps TRBD1 (5 bases). Trimming took off 9 bases at V and 2 bases at J, with 6 bases between the two ends. The CDR3 has 11 residues. CDR1 is KGHDR, CDR2 SFDVKD, per germline. The CDR3: CATGGNYGYTF. The CDR3 DNA reads TGTGCCACCGGGGGAAACTATGGCTACACCTTC.

The rearrangement uses TRBV6-5 and TRBJ1-2; unclear D gene. Germline-derived CDR1 and CDR2 are MNHEY and SVGAGI. The length of the CDR3 is 15 residues. V was trimmed by 7 bases and J by 3 bases, leaving 18 bases between them. CDR3 protein: CASIGRPRADYGYTF. The CDR3, as DNA: TGTGCCAGCATTGGTCGTCCCCGCGCGGACTATGGCTACACCTTC.

CDR3: CASSHLSPGQNYGYTF. The CDR3, as DNA: TGTGCCAGCAGCCACTTAAGTCCGGGACAGAACTATGGCTACACCTTC. V gene TRBV3-1 (or the pseudogene TRBV3-2) combines with J gene TRBJ1-2, with 7 bases that match TRBD1. The CDR3 length is 16 residues. Per the germline V gene, CDR1 is LGHDT and CDR2 is YNNKEL (reference sequence). V was pared by 3 bases and J by 2 bases, with 9 bases of the junction left unmatched.

The chain combines TRBV12-5 with TRBJ2-5; 14 bases agree with TRBD2. The length of the CDR3 is 16 residues. The V gene's germline CDR1 is LGHNT and CDR2 FRNRAP. With 5 bases clipped from V and 3 bases from J, the junction kept 5 bases outside the gene matches. The CDR3 DNA follows: TGTGCTAGTGGTCTGCCGGGACTAGCGGGAGAAGAGACCCAGTACTTC. Translating it yields CASGLPGLAGEETQYF.

This clone was found once. This rearrangement joins TRBV11-2 to TRBJ2-7, with D uncertain. CDR1 SGHAT and CDR2 FQNNGV come from the germline V gene. There are 14 residues in the CDR3. The V and J ends lost 5 bases and 2 bases respectively, with 13 bases between them. The CDR3 protein is CASSNEDTTYEQYF. CDR3 coding DNA: TGTGCCAGCAGCAACGAAGACACCACCTACGAGCAGTACTTC.

The chain carries TRBV14 and TRBJ2-2, with D perhaps TRBD2 (6 bases). Germline lookup yields CDR1 SGHDN and CDR2 FVKESK. The CDR3 consists of 15 residues. Trimming removed 8 bases at V and 7 bases at J, with 20 bases between. Here the CDR3 DNA reads TGTGCCAGCTCTTTCGGGAGTTCCTCCATCGGGGAGCTGTTTTTT. It translates to CASSFGSSSIGELFF.

The J gene is TRBJ1-2, the V gene TRBV3-1 (or the pseudogene TRBV3-2); TRBD1 is a possible D gene (6 bases). V lost 5 bases and J 8 bases, leaving 15 bases between the germline ends. The germline gives CDR1 LGHDT, CDR2 YNNKEL (reference sequence). The CDR3 runs 13 residues. CDR3: CASSGRDTSGYTF. As DNA, the CDR3 is TGTGCCAGCAGCGGCCGGGACACAAGCGGCTACACCTTC.

The table lists this clone with a count of one. The chain has TRBV5-1 and TRBJ2-1; D possibly uses TRBD1 or TRBD2 (5 bases each). The germline gives CDR1 SGHRS, CDR2 YFSETQ. V was pared by 4 bases and J by 4 bases, with 15 bases between. The length of the CDR3 is 15 residues. CDR3 DNA sequence: TGCGCCAGCAGCCCTCCCGGGGCCCGATACAATGAGCAGTTCTTC. Its translation: CASSPPGARYNEQFF.

The V call is TRBV7-9, the J call TRBJ1-1; D is uncertain. CDR1 is SEHNR and CDR2 is FQNEAQ in the germline V gene (reference sequence). Trimming took 1 base from V and 3 from J, leaving 6 bases between them. The CDR3 extends over 13 amino acids. The DNA for the CDR3 is TGTGCCAGCAGCTTAGTTGGGGACACTGAAGCTTTCTTT. It yields the protein CASSLVGDTEAFF.

The chain employs TRBV2 and TRBJ2-3; D may be TRBD1 (6 bases). V lost 2 bases to trimming and J lost 3 bases, with 6 bases between them. Germline CDR1 reads SNHLY; CDR2 reads FYNNEI. The CDR3 sequence is 13 residues long. The DNA for the CDR3 is TGTGCCAGCAGTGAACAGGGGACAGATACGCAGTATTTT. This translates into CASSEQGTDTQYF.

The count of this clone is one. The chain couples TRBV28 to TRBJ1-3; tentatively, D is TRBD1 (5 bases). The germline V gene has CDR1 MDHEN and CDR2 SYDVKM. V dropped 8 bases and J dropped 3 bases, with 14 bases sitting between them. This CDR3 has 14 amino acids. Here the CDR3 DNA reads TGTGCCAGCCTCACAGGAGCCTATGGAAACACCATATATTTT. Encoded protein: CASLTGAYGNTIYF.

This chain links TRBV11-2 with TRBJ2-4; D is possibly TRBD1 or TRBD2 (5 bases each). The CDR3 extends over 18 amino acids. Germline CDR1 SGHAT, CDR2 FQNNGV. V was pared by 0 bases and J by 2 bases, with 17 bases between. CDR3 bases: TGTGCCAGCAGCTTAGATTTCGTCGGGACGACGACCAAAAACATTCAGTACTTC. This encodes CASSLDFVGTTTKNIQYF.

J is TRBJ1-1 and V is TRBV5-8, with 7 bases aligning to TRBD1. Germline V gives CDR1 SGHTS, CDR2 YDEGEE. This CDR3 comprises 16 residues. Losses at the gene ends were 4 bases for V and 4 bases for J; bases not matched to a gene: 13. CDR3 nucleotide sequence: TGTGCCAGCAGCGAGGACGTTTACAGGGGTTTCACTGAAGCTTTCTTT. Translating gives CASSEDVYRGFTEAFF.

This CDR3 reads CASSLGPGRDSNQPQHF. In nucleotides, the CDR3 is TGCGCCAGCAGCTTGGGCCCGGGACGGGATAGCAATCAGCCCCAGCATTTT. The chain uses TRBV5-1 and TRBJ1-5, with D possibly TRBD1 on 5 matching bases. Deletions cut 0 bases from V and 0 bases from J, with 13 bases between. Germline CDR1 and CDR2: SGHRS and YFSETQ. The CDR3 runs 17 residues.

This chain joins TRBV6-2 or TRBV6-3 and TRBJ2-1; 7 bases align to TRBD2. Trimming removed 2 bases from V and 4 bases from J; junction bases left unmatched: 5. Germline V gene data show CDR1 as MNHEY and CDR2 as SVGEGT. The CDR3 is 15 residues long. The CDR3 loop reads CASSYALAVYNEQFF. The CDR3 region has the DNA TGTGCCAGCAGTTACGCGCTAGCGGTATACAATGAGCAGTTCTTC.

The rearrangement uses TRBV3-1 (or the pseudogene TRBV3-2) and TRBJ1-1; D unresolved. The CDR3 runs to 13 residues. Per germline, CDR1 LGHDT and CDR2 YNNKEL (reference sequence). The ends were cut back, 1 base at V and 2 bases at J, with 5 bases in the middle. The DNA for the CDR3 is TGTGCCAGCAGCCAAGTCGCAAACACTGAAGCTTTCTTT. This sequence encodes CASSQVANTEAFF.

The CDR3 sequence: CASSGAGGYTF. The CDR3 coding sequence is TGTGCCAGCAGCGGGGCGGGAGGCTACACCTTC. The chain uses TRBV6-5 and TRBJ1-2, with D perhaps matching TRBD1 (5 bases). V lost 6 bases and J 8 bases, leaving 10 bases between the germline ends. Germline V gives CDR1 MNHEY, CDR2 SVGAGI. The CDR3 length is 11 residues.

The table lists this clone with a count of one. This chain connects TRBV20-1 to TRBJ2-1; 7 bases match TRBD2. Trimming removed 3 bases from V and 6 bases from J; junction bases left unmatched: 8. The CDR3 runs to 14 residues. Germline V gene lookup returns CDR1 DFQATT and CDR2 SNEGSKA (reference sequence). The CDR3 reads CSASLGLVANEQFF. DNA for the CDR3: TGCAGTGCTAGTCTAGGACTAGTCGCCAATGAGCAGTTCTTC.

V is TRBV25-1 and J is TRBJ1-3, with D uncertain. The CDR3 has 16 amino acids. V lost 3 bases and J lost 4, with 16 bases in between. CDR1 is MGHDK, CDR2 SYGVNS, per germline. The CDR3 reads CASSEPTPVSGNTIYF. CDR3 bases: TGTGCCAGCAGTGAGCCCACACCCGTCTCAGGAAACACCATATATTTT.

The V and J genes are TRBV3-1 (or the pseudogene TRBV3-2) and TRBJ1-5; D is uncertain. The CDR3 consists of 12 residues. The germline V and J ends were trimmed by 0 bases and 9 bases, with 6 bases remaining between them. Germline V lookup: CDR1 LGHDT, CDR2 YNNKEL (reference sequence). CDR3 sequence reads: CASSQDGGPQHF. CDR3 coding DNA: TGTGCCAGCAGCCAAGACGGAGGGCCCCAGCATTTT.

V gene TRBV5-4 combines with J gene TRBJ2-3; a possible D gene is TRBD2 (6 bases). Trimming took off 2 bases at V and 7 bases at J, with 17 bases between the two ends. Per germline, CDR1 SGHNT and CDR2 YYREEE (reference sequence). The CDR3 contains 15 residues. CDR3 DNA: TGTGCCAGCAGCTTCGAGGGGACTCCAGGATATACGCAGTATTTT. Translating it yields CASSFEGTPGYTQYF.

In DNA, the CDR3 is TGTGCCAGCAGTTACGGGATCCAAGAGACCCAGTACTTC. It is translated as CASSYGIQETQYF. The gene calls are TRBV6-2 or TRBV6-3 and TRBJ2-5; D uncertain. The CDR3 covers 13 residues. Trimming removed 2 bases from V and 1 base from J, with 5 bases in between. CDR1 is MNHEY, CDR2 SVGEGT, per germline.

V usage is TRBV19 and J usage is TRBJ2-3; no clear D gene. Germline V gene lookup returns CDR1 LNHDA and CDR2 SQIVND (reference sequence). The CDR3 is made up of 10 amino acids. The V and J ends lost 8 bases and 1 base respectively, with 1 base between them. The CDR3 reads CASGTDTQYF. The CDR3 DNA follows: TGTGCCAGTGGCACAGATACGCAGTATTTT.

This clone was seen a few times. The chain couples TRBV7-8 to TRBJ1-3; D is uncertain. Trimming stripped 1 base from V and 1 base from J, with 8 bases between. The CDR3 extends over 15 amino acids. Germline values: CDR1 SGHVS, CDR2 FQNEAQ. CDR3 coding DNA: TGTGCCAGCAGCTTAGAATTACCTTCTGGAAACACCATATATTTT. Its translation: CASSLELPSGNTIYF.